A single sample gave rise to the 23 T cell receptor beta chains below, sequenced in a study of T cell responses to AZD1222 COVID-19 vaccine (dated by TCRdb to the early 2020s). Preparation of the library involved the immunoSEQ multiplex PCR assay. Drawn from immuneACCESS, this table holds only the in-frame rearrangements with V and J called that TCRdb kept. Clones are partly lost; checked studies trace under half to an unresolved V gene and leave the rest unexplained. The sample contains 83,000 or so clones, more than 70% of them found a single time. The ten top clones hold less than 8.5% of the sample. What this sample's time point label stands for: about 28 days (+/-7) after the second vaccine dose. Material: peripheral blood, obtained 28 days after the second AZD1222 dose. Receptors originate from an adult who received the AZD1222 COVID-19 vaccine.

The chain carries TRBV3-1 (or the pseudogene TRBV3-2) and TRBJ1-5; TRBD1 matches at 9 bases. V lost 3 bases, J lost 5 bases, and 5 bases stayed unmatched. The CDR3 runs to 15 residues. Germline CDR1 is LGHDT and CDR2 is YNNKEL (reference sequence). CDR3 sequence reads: CASSQQDRGDQPQHF. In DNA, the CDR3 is TGTGCCAGCAGCCAGCAGGACAGGGGAGATCAGCCCCAGCATTTT.

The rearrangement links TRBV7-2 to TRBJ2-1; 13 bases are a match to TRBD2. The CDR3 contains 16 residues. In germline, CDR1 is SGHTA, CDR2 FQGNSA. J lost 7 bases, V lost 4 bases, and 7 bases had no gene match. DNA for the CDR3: TGTGCCAGCAGCTCCCGGTGGACTAGCGGGAGTAATGAGCAGTTCTTC. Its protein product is CASSSRWTSGSNEQFF.

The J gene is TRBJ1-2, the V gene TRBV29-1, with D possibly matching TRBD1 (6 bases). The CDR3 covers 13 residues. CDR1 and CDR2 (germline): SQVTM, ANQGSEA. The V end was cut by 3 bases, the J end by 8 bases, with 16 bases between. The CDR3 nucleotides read TGCAGCGTTGAGAAGGACAGTTACTGGGGCTACACCTTC. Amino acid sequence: CSVEKDSYWGYTF.

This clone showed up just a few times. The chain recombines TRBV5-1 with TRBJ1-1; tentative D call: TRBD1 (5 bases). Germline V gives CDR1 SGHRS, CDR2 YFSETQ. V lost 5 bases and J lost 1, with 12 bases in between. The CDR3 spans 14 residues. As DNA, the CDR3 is TGCGCCAGCAGATCGGGGGGTGAGAACACTGAAGCTTTCTTT. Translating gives CASRSGGENTEAFF.

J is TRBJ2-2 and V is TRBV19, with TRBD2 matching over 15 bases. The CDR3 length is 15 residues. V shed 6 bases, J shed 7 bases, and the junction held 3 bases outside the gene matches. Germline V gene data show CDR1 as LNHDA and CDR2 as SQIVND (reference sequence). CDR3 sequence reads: CASRGLAGGIGELFF. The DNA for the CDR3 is TGTGCCAGTAGGGGACTAGCGGGAGGAATCGGGGAGCTGTTTTTT.

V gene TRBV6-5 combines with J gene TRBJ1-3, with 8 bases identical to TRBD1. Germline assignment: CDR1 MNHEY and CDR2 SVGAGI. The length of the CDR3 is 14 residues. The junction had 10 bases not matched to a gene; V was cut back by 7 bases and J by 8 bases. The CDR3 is CASKLGQGPDTIYF. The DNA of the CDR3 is TGTGCCAGCAAACTAGGACAGGGTCCGGACACCATATATTTT.

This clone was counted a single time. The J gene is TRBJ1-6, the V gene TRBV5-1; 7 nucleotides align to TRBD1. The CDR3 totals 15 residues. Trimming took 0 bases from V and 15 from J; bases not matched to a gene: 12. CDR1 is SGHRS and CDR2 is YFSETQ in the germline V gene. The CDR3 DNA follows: TGCGCCAGCAGCTTGGGAGACAGGGATGCTGCGTACCTCCACTTT. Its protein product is CASSLGDRDAAYLHF.

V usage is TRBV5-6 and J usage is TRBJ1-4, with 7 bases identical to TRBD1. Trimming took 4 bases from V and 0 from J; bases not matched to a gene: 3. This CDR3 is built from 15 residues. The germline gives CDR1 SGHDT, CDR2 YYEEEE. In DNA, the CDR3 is TGTGCCAGCAGCCTCCAGGGGGCAACTAATGAAAAACTGTTTTTT. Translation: CASSLQGATNEKLFF.

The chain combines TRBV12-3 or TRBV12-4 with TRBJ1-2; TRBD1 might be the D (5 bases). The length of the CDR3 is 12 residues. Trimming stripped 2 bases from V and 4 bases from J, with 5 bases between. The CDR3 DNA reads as TGTGCCAGCAGTTTACAGGGCTATGGCTACACCTTC. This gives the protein CASSLQGYGYTF.

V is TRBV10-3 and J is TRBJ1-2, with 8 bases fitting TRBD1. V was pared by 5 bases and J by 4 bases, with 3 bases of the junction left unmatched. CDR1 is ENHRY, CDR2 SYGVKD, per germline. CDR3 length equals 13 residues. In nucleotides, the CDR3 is TGTGCCATCAGTCGACAGGGGTTCTATGGCTACACCTTC. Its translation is CAISRQGFYGYTF.

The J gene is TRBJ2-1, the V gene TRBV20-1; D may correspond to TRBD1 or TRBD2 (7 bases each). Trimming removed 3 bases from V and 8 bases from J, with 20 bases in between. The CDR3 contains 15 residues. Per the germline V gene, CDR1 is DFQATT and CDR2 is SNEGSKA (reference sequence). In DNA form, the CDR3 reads TGCAGTGCTAGTAGGGGTCGGGGAGGGACAGATGAGCAGTTCTTC. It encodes CSASRGRGGTDEQFF.

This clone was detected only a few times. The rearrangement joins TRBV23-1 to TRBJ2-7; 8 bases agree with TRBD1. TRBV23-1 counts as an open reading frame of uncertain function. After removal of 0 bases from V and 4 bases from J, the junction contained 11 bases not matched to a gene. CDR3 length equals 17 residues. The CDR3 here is CASSQSGILDREYEQYF. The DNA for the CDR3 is TGCGCCAGCAGTCAATCTGGCATACTGGACAGGGAGTACGAGCAGTACTTC.

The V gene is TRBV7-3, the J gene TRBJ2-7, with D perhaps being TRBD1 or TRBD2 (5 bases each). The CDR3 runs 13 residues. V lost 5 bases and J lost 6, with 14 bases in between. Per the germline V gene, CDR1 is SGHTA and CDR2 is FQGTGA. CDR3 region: CASSPRPGTEQYF. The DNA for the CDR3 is TGTGCCAGCAGCCCACGCCCCGGGACCGAGCAGTACTTC.

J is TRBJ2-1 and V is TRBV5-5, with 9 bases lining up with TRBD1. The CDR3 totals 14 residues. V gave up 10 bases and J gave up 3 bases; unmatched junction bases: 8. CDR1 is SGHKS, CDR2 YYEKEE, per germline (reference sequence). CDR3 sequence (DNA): TGTGCCCAACCGGGACAGGGTCTCTACAATGAGCAGTTCTTC. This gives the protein CAQPGQGLYNEQFF.

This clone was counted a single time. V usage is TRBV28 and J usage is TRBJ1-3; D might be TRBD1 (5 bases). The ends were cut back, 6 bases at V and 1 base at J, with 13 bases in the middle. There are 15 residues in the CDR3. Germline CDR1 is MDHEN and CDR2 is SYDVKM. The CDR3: CASRRDSLSGNTIYF. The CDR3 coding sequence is TGTGCCAGCAGGCGTGACAGTTTGTCTGGAAACACCATATATTTT.

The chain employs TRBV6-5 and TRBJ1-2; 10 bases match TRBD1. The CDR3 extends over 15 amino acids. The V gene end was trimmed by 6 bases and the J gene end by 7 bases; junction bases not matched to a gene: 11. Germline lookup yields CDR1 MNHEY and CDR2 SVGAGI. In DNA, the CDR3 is TGTGCCAGCAGCTGGACTCGACAGGGGGCGCGTGGCTACACCTTC. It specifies CASSWTRQGARGYTF.

The CDR3 sequence: CASSFKPNEKLFF. DNA of the CDR3: TGTGCCAGCAGCTTTAAGCCTAATGAAAAACTGTTTTTT. This chain uses TRBV7-8 with TRBJ1-4; D gene unclear. This CDR3 comprises 13 residues. V gave up 3 bases and J gave up 3 bases, with 5 bases separating them. Germline V CDR1 and CDR2: SGHVS, FQNEAQ.

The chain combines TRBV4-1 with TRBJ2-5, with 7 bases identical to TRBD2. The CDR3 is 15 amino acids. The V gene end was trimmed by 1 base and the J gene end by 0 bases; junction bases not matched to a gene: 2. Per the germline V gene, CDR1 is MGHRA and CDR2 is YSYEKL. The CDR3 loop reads CASSQVGRDQETQYF. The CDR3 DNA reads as TGCGCCAGCAGCCAAGTTGGGAGGGACCAAGAGACCCAGTACTTC.

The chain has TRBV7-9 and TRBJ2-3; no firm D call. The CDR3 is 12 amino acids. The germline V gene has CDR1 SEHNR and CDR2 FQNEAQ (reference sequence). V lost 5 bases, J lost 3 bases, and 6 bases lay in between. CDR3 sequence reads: CASSIGTDTQYF. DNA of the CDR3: TGTGCCAGCAGCATAGGAACAGATACGCAGTATTTT.

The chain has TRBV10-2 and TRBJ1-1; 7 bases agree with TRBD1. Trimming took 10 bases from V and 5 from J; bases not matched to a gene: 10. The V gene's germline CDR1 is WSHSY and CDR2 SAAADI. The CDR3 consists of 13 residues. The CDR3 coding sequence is TGCGCCACCGAGACAGGGATTAAGACTGAAGCTTTCTTT. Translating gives CATETGIKTEAFF.

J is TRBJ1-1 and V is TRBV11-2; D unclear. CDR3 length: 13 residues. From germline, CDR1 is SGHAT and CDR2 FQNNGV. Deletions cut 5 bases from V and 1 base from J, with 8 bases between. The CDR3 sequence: CASSLVRNTEAFF. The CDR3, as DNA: TGTGCCAGCAGCCTAGTCAGGAACACTGAAGCTTTCTTT.

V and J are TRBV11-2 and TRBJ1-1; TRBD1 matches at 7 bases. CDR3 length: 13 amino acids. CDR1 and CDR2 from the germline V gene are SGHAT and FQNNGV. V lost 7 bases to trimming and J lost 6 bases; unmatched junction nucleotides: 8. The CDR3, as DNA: TGTGCCAGCAACCAACACAGGGGACCTGAAGCTTTCTTT. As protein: CASNQHRGPEAFF. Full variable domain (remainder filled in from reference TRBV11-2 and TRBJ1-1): EAGVAQSPRYKIIEKRQSVAFWCNPISGHATLYWYQQILGQGPKLLIQFQNNGVVDDSQLPKDRFSAERLKGVDSTLKIQPAKLEDSAVYLCASNQHRGPEAFFGQGTRLTVV.

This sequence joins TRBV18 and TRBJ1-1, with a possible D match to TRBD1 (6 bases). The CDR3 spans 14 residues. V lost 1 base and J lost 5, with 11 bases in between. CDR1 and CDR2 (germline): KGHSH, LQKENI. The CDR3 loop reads CASSPQQGSTEAFF. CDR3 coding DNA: TGTGCCAGCTCACCACAACAGGGAAGTACTGAAGCTTTCTTT.